Reported below is one T cell receptor (beta chain). A junction end diverges from the germline sequence, so it may reflect a read error. Profiling relied on immunoSEQ multiplex PCR, and the TCRdb table lists in-frame clones only, not all of them. Among 110,000 to 150,000 clones listed, approximately 90% were seen once. This sample is part of a study of T cell responses to AZD1222 COVID-19 vaccine. The sample consisted of peripheral blood, taken 28 days after the second AZD1222 dose. The source of this sequence is an adult who received the AZD1222 COVID-19 vaccine.

This chain's CDR3 is CASRTGGNQKLFF. In DNA form, the CDR3 reads TGTGCCAGCAGGACAGGGGGTAATCAAAAACTGTTTTTT. The rearrangement links TRBV12-3 or TRBV12-4 to TRBJ1-4; TRBD1 matches at 9 bases. The CDR3 length is 13 residues.